This T cell receptor (beta chain) was obtained from a study of T-cell reconstitution after alpha-beta-depleted transplantation in children. Study outcomes and limitations: One year after transplant, T-cell counts and diversity came mostly from newly produced T cells. In patients about two months after transplant, alpha-beta T cells reportedly arose from several hundred expanded graft clones. Surviving recipient T cells and thymic progenitors accounted for the high day-60 TCRbeta diversity observed in some patients.

To note about this clonotype: As yet, its antigen is unknown.

The ends were cut back, 5 bases at V and 2 bases at J, with 9 bases in the middle. The CDR3 runs to 13 residues. Germline CDR1 is LNHNV and CDR2 is YYDKDF (reference sequence). Preparing the TCRbeta library involved the use of unique molecular identifiers. TCRdb re-analysed the PCR reads in MiXCR, keeping a single row per CDR3 protein. The sample consists of a few hundred thousand distinct CDR3 sequences, more than 20% of them appearing once. This TCR derives from a female patient aged 2-15 years who had a stem cell transplant for congenital amegakaryocytic thrombocytopenia, so the T cells may come from the graft donor. Material: PBMCs, mostly from graft donor cells, obtained 360 days after TCRalphabeta/CD19-depleted stem cell transplant. The gene calls are TRBV15 and TRBJ1-2; no clear D. As DNA, the CDR3 is TGTGCCACCAGCCCTCCCCGGAACTATGGCTACACCTTC. Translated, it gives CATSPPRNYGYTF. The complete variable domain, with remaining parts taken from reference TRBV15 and TRBJ1-2, reads DAMVIQNPRYQVTQFGKPVTLSCSQTLNHNVMYWYQQKSSQAPKLLFHYYDKDFNNEADTPDNFQSRRPNTSFCFLDIRSPGLGDTAMYLCATSPPRNYGYTFGSGTRLTVV.